Listed here are 28 T cell receptor beta chains from one sample, sequenced in a study of blood T cell repertoires in COVID-19. Repertoires were generated with immunoSEQ multiplex PCR, while TCRdb's copy carries only in-frame clones and drops some. The sample includes tens of thousands of clones, roughly 78% of them seen just once. Sequenced input: peripheral blood. These TCRs come from a woman of 80 years or more with acute or convalescent COVID-19.

The gene calls are TRBV9 and TRBJ2-7; weak D call: TRBD2 (5 bases). Trimming stripped 2 bases from V and 3 bases from J, with 21 bases between. This CDR3 is built from 17 residues. Germline V lookup: CDR1 SGDLS, CDR2 YYNGEE. The CDR3 here is CASSVLTSSGKNYEQYF. In DNA, the CDR3 is TGTGCCAGCAGCGTTTTAACCTCCTCCGGGAAAAACTACGAGCAGTACTTC.

The chain has TRBV19 and TRBJ2-5, with 7 bases identical to TRBD2. The CDR3 is 17 amino acids. The junction had 15 bases not matched to a gene; V was cut back by 3 bases and J by 5 bases. Germline loops: CDR1 LNHDA, CDR2 SQIVND (reference sequence). CDR3 bases: TGTGCCAGTAGTATTCGAGGGTTGGGAGGGGAGCACGAGACCCAGTACTTC. It yields the protein CASSIRGLGGEHETQYF.

The chain uses TRBV27 and TRBJ2-7; maybe TRBD1 (5 bases). Trimming took off 6 bases at V and 2 bases at J, with 11 bases between the two ends. Germline V gives CDR1 MNHEY, CDR2 SMNVEV (reference sequence). This CDR3 contains 13 residues. In DNA form, the CDR3 reads TGTGCCAGCAGGGACACTTTAGCCTACGAGCAGTACTTC. Translating it yields CASRDTLAYEQYF.

This rearrangement joins TRBV5-1 to TRBJ2-2, with TRBD2 matching 8 bases. This CDR3 is built from 14 residues. CDR1 and CDR2 (germline): SGHRS, YFSETQ. V lost 6 bases and J lost 4; bases outside the gene matches: 5. CDR3 coding DNA: TGCGCCAGCAACCAGCGGGAGTTCACCGGGGAGCTGTTTTTT. Translation gives CASNQREFTGELFF.

V is TRBV2 and J is TRBJ1-6; 8 bases line up with TRBD1. Germline CDR1 SNHLY, CDR2 FYNNEI. J lost 7 bases, V lost 4 bases, and 9 bases had no gene match. The CDR3 is 16 amino acids. The CDR3 DNA sequence: TGTGCCAGCAGTGTGACAGGGGAGAGGGGAAATTCACCCCTCCACTTT. This sequence encodes CASSVTGERGNSPLHF. The complete variable domain, with remaining parts taken from reference TRBV2 and TRBJ1-6, reads EPEVTQTPSHQVTQMGQEVILRCVPISNHLYFYWYRQILGQKVEFLVSFYNNEISEKSEIFDDQFSVERPDGSNFTLKIRSTKLEDSAMYFCASSVTGERGNSPLHFGNGTRLTVT.

The chain uses TRBV5-1 and TRBJ2-5; a weak D match, TRBD2 (7 bases). V dropped 0 bases and J dropped 5 bases, with 14 bases sitting between them. CDR1 SGHRS and CDR2 YFSETQ come from the germline V gene. This CDR3 is 15 amino acids long. The CDR3 DNA is TGCGCCAGCAGCTTGGTCGGGGGGCGCGGGGAGACCCAGTACTTC. Translation gives CASSLVGGRGETQYF.

The chain has TRBV5-1 and TRBJ2-2; TRBD2 agrees at 9 bases. From germline, CDR1 is SGHRS and CDR2 YFSETQ. The CDR3 extends over 16 amino acids. V gave up 4 bases and J gave up 2 bases; unmatched junction bases: 6. CDR3 DNA sequence: TGCGCCAGCAGCCCCCTAGCGGGACTAAACACCGGGGAGCTGTTTTTT. Encoded protein: CASSPLAGLNTGELFF.

V usage is TRBV19 and J usage is TRBJ1-1; D not resolved. The CDR3 loop spans 16 amino acids. Germline V gene data show CDR1 as LNHDA and CDR2 as SQIVND (reference sequence). Between the trimmed V and J ends, which lost 2 bases and 2 bases, there was a span of 15 bases. The CDR3 DNA sequence: TGTGCCAGTAGTATAACCCGGGTGGCGGGCAACACTGAAGCTTTCTTT. It codes for CASSITRVAGNTEAFF.

This rearrangement joins TRBV15 to TRBJ2-1; 7 bases align to TRBD2. With 0 bases clipped from V and 4 bases from J, the junction kept 9 bases outside the gene matches. The CDR3 loop spans 17 amino acids. Germline V gene lookup returns CDR1 LNHNV and CDR2 YYDKDF (reference sequence). The CDR3 protein is CATSREGGWSNYNEQFF. The DNA for the CDR3 is TGTGCCACCAGCAGAGAGGGAGGGTGGAGCAATTACAATGAGCAGTTCTTC.

V and J are TRBV6-5 and TRBJ2-5; 12 nucleotides align to TRBD2. Losses at the gene ends were 6 bases for V and 2 bases for J; bases not matched to a gene: 4. CDR1 and CDR2 (germline): MNHEY, SVGAGI. This CDR3 has 15 residues. CDR3 in amino acids: CASRKLAGGQETQYF. In nucleotides, the CDR3 is TGTGCCAGCAGAAAACTAGCGGGAGGACAAGAGACCCAGTACTTC.

V gene TRBV6-2 or TRBV6-3 combines with J gene TRBJ1-2, with D tentatively TRBD1 (6 bases). This CDR3 has 18 residues. V lost 2 bases and J 1 base, leaving 20 bases between the germline ends. Germline V gives CDR1 MNHEY, CDR2 SVGEGT. CDR3 in amino acids: CASSYQGSLHPLNYGYTF. The CDR3 DNA reads TGTGCCAGCAGTTACCAGGGGTCCCTCCATCCCCTTAACTATGGCTACACCTTC.

The chain is built from TRBV19 and TRBJ2-2; D perhaps matches TRBD2 (6 bases). The CDR3 has 16 amino acids. V lost 5 bases, J lost 10 bases, and 23 bases lay in between. Germline V gene lookup returns CDR1 LNHDA and CDR2 SQIVND (reference sequence). The CDR3 sequence: CASSGDGTPGSMELFF. CDR3 DNA: TGTGCCAGTAGTGGAGACGGGACTCCTGGATCAATGGAGCTGTTTTTT.

The CDR3 sequence is CASSRVQGVTEAFF. As DNA, the CDR3 is TGTGCCAGCAGTCGGGTACAGGGGGTAACTGAAGCTTTCTTT. The chain couples TRBV7-2 to TRBJ1-1; 8 bases line up with TRBD1. The ends lost 6 bases at V and 5 bases at J; junction bases unmatched: 8. The V gene's germline CDR1 is SGHTA and CDR2 FQGNSA. CDR3 length: 14 residues.

CDR3 DNA sequence: TGTGCCAGCAGCTCGAGCGGCCAGACAGGGACTGGAAACACCATATATTTT. It encodes CASSSSGQTGTGNTIYF. The chain carries TRBV7-8 and TRBJ1-3; 7 nucleotides match TRBD1. The CDR3 spans 17 residues. The V segment lost 4 bases and the J segment 2 bases; nucleotides outside the gene matches: 11. Germline V gene data show CDR1 as SGHVS and CDR2 as FQNEAQ.

The chain employs TRBV2 and TRBJ2-3, with D uncertain. V was trimmed by 3 bases and J by 3 bases, leaving 7 bases between them. CDR1 SNHLY and CDR2 FYNNEI come from the germline V gene. This CDR3 is 13 amino acids long. As DNA, the CDR3 is TGTGCCAGCAGTGATATAGCAACAGATACGCAGTATTTT. Residues: CASSDIATDTQYF. The complete variable domain, with remaining parts taken from reference TRBV2 and TRBJ2-3, reads EPEVTQTPSHQVTQMGQEVILRCVPISNHLYFYWYRQILGQKVEFLVSFYNNEISEKSEIFDDQFSVERPDGSNFTLKIRSTKLEDSAMYFCASSDIATDTQYFGPGTRLTVL.

The gene calls are TRBV12-3 or TRBV12-4 and TRBJ2-3; D is possibly TRBD1 (5 bases). The CDR3 sequence is 12 residues long. Trimming removed 2 bases from V and 5 bases from J, with 5 bases in between. The CDR3 DNA reads as TGTGCCAGCAGTTTACAGGGAGATACGCAGTATTTT. Protein sequence: CASSLQGDTQYF.

J is TRBJ2-1 and V is TRBV6-5, with D maybe TRBD1 (5 bases). From germline, CDR1 is MNHEY and CDR2 SVGAGI. V shed 6 bases and J shed 8 bases, with 17 bases lying between them. The CDR3 is made up of 14 amino acids. The CDR3: CASRDISGFDEQFF. CDR3 coding DNA: TGTGCCAGCAGAGATATTTCAGGGTTCGATGAGCAGTTCTTC.

The chain joins TRBV27 to TRBJ2-7, with 7 bases matching TRBD1. There are 14 residues in the CDR3. Looked up from germline, CDR1 is MNHEY and CDR2 is SMNVEV (reference sequence). V was pared by 0 bases and J by 7 bases, with 6 bases of the junction left unmatched. The CDR3 nucleotides are TGTGCCAGCAGTTTATCTGACAGGGATGGGGAGCAGTACTTC. Translation: CASSLSDRDGEQYF.

The genes are TRBV3-1 (or the pseudogene TRBV3-2) and TRBJ1-5, with D perhaps TRBD1 (5 bases). Germline V gives CDR1 LGHDT, CDR2 YNNKEL (reference sequence). The ends were cut back, 3 bases at V and 0 bases at J, with 18 bases in the middle. This CDR3 has 18 residues. The chain's CDR3 is CASSHGDFGFYSNQPQHF. The DNA for the CDR3 is TGTGCCAGCAGCCACGGGGACTTTGGGTTTTATAGCAATCAGCCCCAGCATTTT.

This rearrangement joins TRBV28 to TRBJ2-3, with D possibly TRBD1 on 6 matching bases. V lost 4 bases, J lost 4 bases, and 18 bases lay in between. The CDR3 covers 16 residues. CDR1 is MDHEN, CDR2 SYDVKM, per germline. CDR3 coding DNA: TGTGCCAGCAGTTCCCCCAGGGGATTTAGCGCAGATACGCAGTATTTT. It encodes CASSSPRGFSADTQYF.

The chain has TRBV5-1 and TRBJ2-1; D might be TRBD2 (5 bases). The CDR3 extends over 12 amino acids. Per the germline V gene, CDR1 is SGHRS and CDR2 is YFSETQ. The V end was cut by 0 bases, the J end by 7 bases, with 5 bases between. The CDR3 reads CASSLAGNEQFF. As DNA, the CDR3 is TGCGCCAGCAGCTTGGCGGGGAATGAGCAGTTCTTC. Based on the CDR3 plus reference TRBV5-1 and TRBJ2-1, the full variable domain is KAGVTQTPRYLIKTRGQQVTLSCSPISGHRSVSWYQQTPGQGLQFLFEYFSETQRNKGNFPGRFSGRQFSNSRSEMNVSTLELGDSALYLCASSLAGNEQFFGPGTRLTVL.

The DNA of the CDR3 is TGTGCCAGCAAAGAGAGCGGGAGTGCGACAGATACGCAGTATTTT. Translation: CASKESGSATDTQYF. The rearrangement links TRBV6-6 to TRBJ2-3, with TRBD2 matching over 8 bases. CDR1 MNHNY and CDR2 SVGAGI come from the germline V gene (reference sequence). The CDR3 has 15 residues. The V gene end was trimmed by 7 bases and the J gene end by 3 bases; junction bases not matched to a gene: 9.

The V and J genes are TRBV6-5 and TRBJ2-7; possibly TRBD2 for D (5 bases). There are 16 residues in the CDR3. Germline V lookup: CDR1 MNHEY, CDR2 SVGAGI. Trimming left V 0 bases short and J 2 bases short, with 14 bases between. The CDR3 loop is CASSYSIRGSPYEQYF. The CDR3, as DNA: TGTGCCAGCAGTTACTCAATTCGAGGGAGCCCCTACGAGCAGTACTTC.

This clone has a count of ten or more. The chain has TRBV28 and TRBJ1-1, with a weak D call TRBD1 (6 bases). Deletions cut 3 bases from V and 5 bases from J, with 22 bases between. Germline CDR1 is MDHEN and CDR2 is SYDVKM. The CDR3 is made up of 17 amino acids. The CDR3 DNA reads TGTGCCAGCAGTTTTTTATCGGCAGGGGTCATCAAGACTGAAGCTTTCTTT. Translated, it gives CASSFLSAGVIKTEAFF. The full variable domain, in which reference TRBV28 and TRBJ1-1 provide the parts outside the CDR3, is DVKVTQSSRYLVKRTGEKVFLECVQDMDHENMFWYRQDPGLGLRLIYFSYDVKMKEKGDIPEGYSVSREKKERFSLILESASTNQTSMYLCASSFLSAGVIKTEAFFGQGTRLTVV.

J is TRBJ2-1 and V is TRBV29-1, with a tentative D call TRBD1 (5 bases). The V end was cut by 5 bases, the J end by 0 bases, with 8 bases between. Germline CDR1 reads SQVTM; CDR2 reads ANQGSEA. There are 13 residues in the CDR3. As DNA, the CDR3 is TGCAGCGTTATGACAGCCTCCTACAATGAGCAGTTCTTC. It is translated as CSVMTASYNEQFF.

The chain recombines TRBV4-2 with TRBJ1-1, with a possible D match to TRBD1 (5 bases). Germline CDR1 and CDR2: LGHNA and YNFKEQ. Trimming took 2 bases from V and 8 from J, leaving 15 bases between them. The CDR3 extends over 14 amino acids. This CDR3 reads CASSQPDTSSEAFF. CDR3 nucleotides: TGTGCCAGCAGCCAACCGGACACTTCGAGCGAAGCTTTCTTT.

The CDR3 region is CASSLISPEKLFF. CDR3 bases: TGTGCCAGCAGCTTAATTAGTCCGGAAAAACTGTTTTTT. The rearrangement joins TRBV7-9 to TRBJ1-4; D unclear. Germline CDR1 and CDR2: SEHNR and FQNEAQ (reference sequence). The CDR3 sequence is 13 residues long. V was shortened by 2 bases and J by 8 bases, with 9 bases between the two germline ends.

The chain has TRBV2 and TRBJ1-6, with D hard to call. The CDR3 contains 15 residues. Trimming took 7 bases from V and 0 from J, leaving 10 bases between them. The germline gives CDR1 SNHLY, CDR2 FYNNEI. The CDR3 bases are TGTGCCAGCATTCCGGAGAGCTCCTATAATTCACCCCTCCACTTT. Amino acids: CASIPESSYNSPLHF.